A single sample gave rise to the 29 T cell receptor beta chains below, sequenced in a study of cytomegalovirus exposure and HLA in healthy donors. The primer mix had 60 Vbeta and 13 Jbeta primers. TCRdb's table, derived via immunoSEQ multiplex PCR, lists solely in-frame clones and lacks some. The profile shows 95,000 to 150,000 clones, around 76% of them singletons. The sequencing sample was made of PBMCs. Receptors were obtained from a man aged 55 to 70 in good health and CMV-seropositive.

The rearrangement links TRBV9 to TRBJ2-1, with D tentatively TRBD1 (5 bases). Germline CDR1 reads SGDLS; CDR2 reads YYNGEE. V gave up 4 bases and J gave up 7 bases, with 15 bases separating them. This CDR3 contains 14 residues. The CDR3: CASSPPPGRNEQFF. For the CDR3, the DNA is TGTGCCAGCAGCCCCCCCCCAGGGCGAAATGAGCAGTTCTTC.

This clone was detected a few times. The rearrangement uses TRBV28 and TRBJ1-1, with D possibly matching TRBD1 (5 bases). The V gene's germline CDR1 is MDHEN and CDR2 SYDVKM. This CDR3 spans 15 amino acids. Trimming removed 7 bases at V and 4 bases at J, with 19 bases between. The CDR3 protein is CASNPAQGQATEAFF. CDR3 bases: TGTGCCAGCAACCCCGCTCAGGGCCAGGCCACTGAAGCTTTCTTT.

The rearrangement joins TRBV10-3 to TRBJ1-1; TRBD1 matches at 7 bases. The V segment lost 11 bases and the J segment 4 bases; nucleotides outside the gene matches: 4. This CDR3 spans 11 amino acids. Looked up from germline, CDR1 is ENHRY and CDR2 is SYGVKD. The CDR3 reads CASTGRTEAFF. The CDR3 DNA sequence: TGTGCCTCGACAGGGCGCACTGAAGCTTTCTTT.

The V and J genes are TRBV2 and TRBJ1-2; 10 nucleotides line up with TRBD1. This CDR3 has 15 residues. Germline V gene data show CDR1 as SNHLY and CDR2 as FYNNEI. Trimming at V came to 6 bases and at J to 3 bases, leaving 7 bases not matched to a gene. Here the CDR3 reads CASRETGGFDYGYTF. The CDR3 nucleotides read TGTGCCAGCAGGGAGACAGGGGGCTTTGACTATGGCTACACCTTC.

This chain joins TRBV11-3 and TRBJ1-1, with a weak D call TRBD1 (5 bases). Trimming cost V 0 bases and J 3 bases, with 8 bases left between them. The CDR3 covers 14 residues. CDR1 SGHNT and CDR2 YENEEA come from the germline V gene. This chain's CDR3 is CASSLEGGDTEAFF. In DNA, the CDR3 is TGTGCCAGCAGCTTAGAGGGGGGGGACACTGAAGCTTTCTTT.

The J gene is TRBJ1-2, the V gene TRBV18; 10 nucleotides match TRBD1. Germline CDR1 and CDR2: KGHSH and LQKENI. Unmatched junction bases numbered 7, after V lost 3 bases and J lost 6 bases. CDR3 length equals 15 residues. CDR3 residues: CASSPESTGGHGYTF. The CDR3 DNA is TGTGCCAGCTCACCGGAGTCGACAGGGGGCCATGGCTACACCTTC.

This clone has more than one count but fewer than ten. As DNA, the CDR3 is TGTGCCAGTAGTATAAGTAACAGTCTAGAGACCCAGTACTTC. It is translated as CASSISNSLETQYF. The rearrangement links TRBV19 to TRBJ2-5; the D is unclear. The CDR3 consists of 14 residues. The germline V gene encodes CDR1 LNHDA and CDR2 SQIVND (reference sequence). The germline V and J ends were trimmed by 2 bases and 4 bases, with 11 bases remaining between them.

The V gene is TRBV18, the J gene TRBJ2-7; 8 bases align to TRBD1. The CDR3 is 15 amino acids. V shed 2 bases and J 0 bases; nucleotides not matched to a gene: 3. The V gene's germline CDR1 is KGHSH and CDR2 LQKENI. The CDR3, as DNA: TGTGCCAGCTCACCAAAGACAGGGGCCTCCTACGAGCAGTACTTC. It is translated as CASSPKTGASYEQYF.

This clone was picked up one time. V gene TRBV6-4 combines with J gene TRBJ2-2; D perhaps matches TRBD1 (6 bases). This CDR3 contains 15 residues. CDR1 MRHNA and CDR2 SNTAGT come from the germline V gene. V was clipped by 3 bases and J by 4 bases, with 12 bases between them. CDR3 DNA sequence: TGTGCCAGCAGTGAAAAACAGGGTCCCACCGGGGAGCTGTTTTTT. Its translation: CASSEKQGPTGELFF.

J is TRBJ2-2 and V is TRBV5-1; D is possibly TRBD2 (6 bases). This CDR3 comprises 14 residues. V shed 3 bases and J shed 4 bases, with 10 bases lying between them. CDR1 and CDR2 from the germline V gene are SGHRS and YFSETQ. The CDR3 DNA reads TGCGCCAGCAGCTACGGACTAATCACCGGGGAGCTGTTTTTT. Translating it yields CASSYGLITGELFF.

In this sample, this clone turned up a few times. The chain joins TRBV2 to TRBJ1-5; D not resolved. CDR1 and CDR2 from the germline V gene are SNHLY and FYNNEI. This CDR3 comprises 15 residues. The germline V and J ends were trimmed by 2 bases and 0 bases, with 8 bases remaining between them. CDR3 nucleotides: TGTGCCAGCAGTGAACCCGGTAATAGCAATCAGCCCCAGCATTTT. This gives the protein CASSEPGNSNQPQHF.

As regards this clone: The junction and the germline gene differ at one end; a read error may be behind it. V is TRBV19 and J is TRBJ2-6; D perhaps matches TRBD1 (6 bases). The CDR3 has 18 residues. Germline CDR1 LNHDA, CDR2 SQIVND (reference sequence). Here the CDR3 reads CASSIGAQGLGGANGLTF. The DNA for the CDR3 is TGTGCCAGTAGTATTGGGGCACAGGGCTTAGGTGGGGCCAACGGCCTGACTTTC.

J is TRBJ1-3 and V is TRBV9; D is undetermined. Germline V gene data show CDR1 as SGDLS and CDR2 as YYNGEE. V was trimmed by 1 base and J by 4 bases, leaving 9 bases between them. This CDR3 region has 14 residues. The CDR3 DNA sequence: TGTGCCAGCAGCGTAAAAGGGAGCGGAAACACCATATATTTT. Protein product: CASSVKGSGNTIYF. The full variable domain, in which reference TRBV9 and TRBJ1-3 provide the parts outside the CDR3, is DSGVTQTPKHLITATGQRVTLRCSPRSGDLSVYWYQQSLDQGLQFLIQYYNGEERAKGNILERFSAQQFPDLHSELNLSSLELGDSALYFCASSVKGSGNTIYFGEGSWLTVV.

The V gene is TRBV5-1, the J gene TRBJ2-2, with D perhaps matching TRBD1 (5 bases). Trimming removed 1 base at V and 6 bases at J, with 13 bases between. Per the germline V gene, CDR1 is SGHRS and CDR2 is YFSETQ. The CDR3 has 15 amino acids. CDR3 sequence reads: CASSLFARAPGELFF. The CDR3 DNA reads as TGCGCCAGCAGCTTGTTCGCCAGGGCACCCGGGGAGCTGTTTTTT.

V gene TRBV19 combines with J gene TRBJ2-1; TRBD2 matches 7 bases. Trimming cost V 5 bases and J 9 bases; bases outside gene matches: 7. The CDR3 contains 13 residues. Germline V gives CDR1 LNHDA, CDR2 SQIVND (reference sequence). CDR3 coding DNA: TGTGCCAGTAGTCGGGGGTCGGGGGGTGAGCAGTTCTTC. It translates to CASSRGSGGEQFF.

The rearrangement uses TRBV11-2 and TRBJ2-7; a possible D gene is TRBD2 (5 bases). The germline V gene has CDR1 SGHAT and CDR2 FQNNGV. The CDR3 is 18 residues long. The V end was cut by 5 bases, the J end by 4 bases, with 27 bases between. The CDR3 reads CASSHPTGRSLRGYEQYF. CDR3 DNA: TGTGCCAGCAGCCACCCAACTGGGCGGAGTCTACGCGGGTACGAGCAGTACTTC.

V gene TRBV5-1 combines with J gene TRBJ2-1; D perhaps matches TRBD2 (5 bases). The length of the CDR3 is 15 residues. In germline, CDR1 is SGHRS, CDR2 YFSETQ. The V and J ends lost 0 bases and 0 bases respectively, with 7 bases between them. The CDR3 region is CASSLGGFSYNEQFF. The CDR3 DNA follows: TGCGCCAGCAGCTTGGGAGGGTTCTCCTACAATGAGCAGTTCTTC.

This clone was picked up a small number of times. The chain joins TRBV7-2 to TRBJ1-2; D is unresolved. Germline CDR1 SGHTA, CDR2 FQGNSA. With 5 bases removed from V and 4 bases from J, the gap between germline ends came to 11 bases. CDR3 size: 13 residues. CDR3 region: CASSPSRFYGYTF. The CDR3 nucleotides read TGTGCCAGCAGCCCGTCCAGGTTCTATGGCTACACCTTC. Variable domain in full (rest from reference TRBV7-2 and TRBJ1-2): GAGVSQSPSNKVTEKGKDVELRCDPISGHTALYWYRQSLGQGLEFLIYFQGNSAPDKSGLPSDRFSAERTGGSVSTLTIQRTQQEDSAVYLCASSPSRFYGYTFGSGTRLTVV.

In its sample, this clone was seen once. CDR3 in DNA: TGCGCCAGCAGCTCCGGACAGTTCGCGAACACCGGGGAGCTGTTTTTT. It yields the protein CASSSGQFANTGELFF. V is TRBV5-1 and J is TRBJ2-2, with D maybe TRBD1 (6 bases). Per germline, CDR1 SGHRS and CDR2 YFSETQ. The ends were cut back, 3 bases at V and 0 bases at J, with 12 bases in the middle. The CDR3 is 16 residues long.

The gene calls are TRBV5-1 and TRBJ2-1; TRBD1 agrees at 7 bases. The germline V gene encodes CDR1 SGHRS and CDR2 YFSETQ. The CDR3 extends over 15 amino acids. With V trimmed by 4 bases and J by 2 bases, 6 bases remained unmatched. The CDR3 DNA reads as TGCGCCAGCAGCAGGGACAGCGGAACCTACAATGAGCAGTTCTTC. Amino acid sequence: CASSRDSGTYNEQFF. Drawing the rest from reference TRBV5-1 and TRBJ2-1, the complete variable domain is KAGVTQTPRYLIKTRGQQVTLSCSPISGHRSVSWYQQTPGQGLQFLFEYFSETQRNKGNFPGRFSGRQFSNSRSEMNVSTLELGDSALYLCASSRDSGTYNEQFFGPGTRLTVL.

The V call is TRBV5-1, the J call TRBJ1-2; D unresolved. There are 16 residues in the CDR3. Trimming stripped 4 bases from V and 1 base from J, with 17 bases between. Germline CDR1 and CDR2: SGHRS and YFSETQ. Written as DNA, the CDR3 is TGCGCCAGCAGCCCTGGAGAGGGTCGGAGTAACTATGGCTACACCTTC. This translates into CASSPGEGRSNYGYTF.

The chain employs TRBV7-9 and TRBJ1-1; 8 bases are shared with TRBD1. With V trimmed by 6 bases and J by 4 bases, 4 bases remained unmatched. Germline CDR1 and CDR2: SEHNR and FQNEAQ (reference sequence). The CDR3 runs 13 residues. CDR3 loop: CASSKQGGTEAFF. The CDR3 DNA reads TGTGCCAGCAGTAAACAGGGGGGCACTGAAGCTTTCTTT. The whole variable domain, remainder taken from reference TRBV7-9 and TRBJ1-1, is DTGVSQNPRHKITKRGQNVTFRCDPISEHNRLYWYRQTLGQGPEFLTYFQNEAQLEKSRLLSDRFSAERPKGSFSTLEIQRTEQGDSAMYLCASSKQGGTEAFFGQGTRLTVV.

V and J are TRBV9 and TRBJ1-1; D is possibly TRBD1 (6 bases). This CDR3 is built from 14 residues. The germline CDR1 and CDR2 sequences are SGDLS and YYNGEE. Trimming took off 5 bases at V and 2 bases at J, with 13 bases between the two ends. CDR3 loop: CASSVQTGNTEAFF. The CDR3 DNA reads TGTGCCAGCAGTGTACAGACAGGAAACACTGAAGCTTTCTTT.

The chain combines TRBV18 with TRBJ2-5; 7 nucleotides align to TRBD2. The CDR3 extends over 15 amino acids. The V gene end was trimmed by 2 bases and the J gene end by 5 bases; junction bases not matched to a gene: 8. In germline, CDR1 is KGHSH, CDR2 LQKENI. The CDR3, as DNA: TGTGCCAGCTCACCAGTTGCGGGAGCGGAGGAGACCCAGTACTTC. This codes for CASSPVAGAEETQYF. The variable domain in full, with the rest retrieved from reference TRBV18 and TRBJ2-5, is NAGVMQNPRHLVRRRGQEARLRCSPMKGHSHVYWYRQLPEEGLKFMVYLQKENIIDESGMPKERFSAEFPKEGPSILRIQQVVRGDSAAYFCASSPVAGAEETQYFGPGTRLLVL.

The CDR3 here is CASTGGRDEQYF. In nucleotides, the CDR3 is TGTGCCAGCACAGGGGGTAGGGACGAGCAGTACTTC. The chain employs TRBV6-1 and TRBJ2-7; TRBD1 matches 7 bases. Germline-derived CDR1 and CDR2 are MNHNS and SASEGT. V lost 7 bases and J lost 5; bases outside the gene matches: 5. The CDR3 runs 12 residues.

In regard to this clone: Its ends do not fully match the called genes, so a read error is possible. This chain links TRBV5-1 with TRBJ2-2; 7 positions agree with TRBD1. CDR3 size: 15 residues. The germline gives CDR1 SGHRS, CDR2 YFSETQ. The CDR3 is CASSVGQSNTGELFF. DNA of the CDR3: TGTGCCAGCAGCGTGGGACAGAGCAACACCGGGGAGCTGTTTTTT.

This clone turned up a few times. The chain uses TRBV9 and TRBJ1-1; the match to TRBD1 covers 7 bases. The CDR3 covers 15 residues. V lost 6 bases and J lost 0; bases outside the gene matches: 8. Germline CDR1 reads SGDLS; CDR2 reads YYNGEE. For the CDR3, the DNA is TGTGCCAGCACCAGGGGGAGTTACATGAACACTGAAGCTTTCTTT. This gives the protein CASTRGSYMNTEAFF. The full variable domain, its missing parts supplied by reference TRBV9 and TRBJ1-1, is DSGVTQTPKHLITATGQRVTLRCSPRSGDLSVYWYQQSLDQGLQFLIQYYNGEERAKGNILERFSAQQFPDLHSELNLSSLELGDSALYFCASTRGSYMNTEAFFGQGTRLTVV.

CDR3 DNA sequence: TGTGCCAGCAGTCCCCTTAGCGGGAGAGGGGAGCTGTTTTTT. Residues: CASSPLSGRGELFF. This rearrangement joins TRBV28 to TRBJ2-2, with TRBD2 matching over 9 bases. With V trimmed by 5 bases and J by 8 bases, 6 bases remained unmatched. The CDR3 covers 14 residues. Germline CDR1 MDHEN, CDR2 SYDVKM.

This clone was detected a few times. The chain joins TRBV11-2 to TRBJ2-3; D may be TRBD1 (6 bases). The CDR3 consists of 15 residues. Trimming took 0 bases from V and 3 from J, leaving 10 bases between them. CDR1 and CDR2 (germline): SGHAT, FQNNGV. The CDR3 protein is CASSLDIRGTDTQYF. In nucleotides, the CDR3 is TGTGCCAGCAGCTTAGATATCAGGGGTACAGATACGCAGTATTTT.